The entry below gives a single TCR beta chain sequence along with its context. Its antigen specificity is not known. There are no base qualities to consult, and no much larger clone falls within one base. To identify antigen-specific CD4+ T cell clonotypes by their expansion, the ViraFEST assay first stimulated PBMC with viral peptide pools and then applied TCR sequencing. After around 11 days of culture, CD4+ T cells were isolated with the EasySep CD4+ T cell isolation kit. Convalescent patients had PCR-confirmed SARS-CoV-2 infection between March and December 2020, before Alpha, Beta and Delta variants emerged in the United States. Each well held 1.5 million to 2.5 million PBMC cultured in IMDM containing around 5% human AB serum, approximately 10 IU/ml IL-2 and gentamicin, along with around 9.4 ug/ml peptides. Half of the culture medium was replaced with fresh IL-2-containing medium on days 3 and 7. Unless otherwise noted, each peptide stimulation condition was cultured in triplicate wells. PBMC were separated from whole blood using Ficoll-Paque Plus gradient centrifugation and were then either cryopreserved at -140C or used fresh. The overlapping peptide pools covered the spike proteins of SARS-CoV-2 as well as those of the common cold coronaviruses HCoV-NL63, HCoV-OC43 and HCoV-229E. The QIAamp micro DNA kit was used to extract genomic DNA from the cultured CD4+ T cells.

The library came from the immunoSEQ multiplex PCR assay. TCR beta CDR3 sequencing was performed on DNA from the cultured, isolated CD4+ T cells. In the original analysis: The analysis removed non-productive TCR sequences, trimmed reads to the CDR3 region, and retained only CDR3s that were 7 or more amino acids long. Antigen-specific clonotypes were identified using the MANAFEST web app by comparison of expansion in peptide wells against reference cultures. To be called positive, a clone needed expansion at FDR<0.05 compared with the reference and with all other wells, an odds ratio greater than 5, and a frequency greater than 0.1% in two replicate wells. Cross-reactive clonotypes were defined as significantly expanded in SARS-CoV-2 spike wells and in at least one common cold coronavirus spike condition. Levenshtein distance calculated with the stringdist R package was used to assess CDR3 similarity, and unrooted trees were constructed with ape in R 3.6.1. What TCRdb holds here is the immuneACCESS table cut down to in-frame rearrangements. Part of the clones is not present; checked against another copy, under half of the missing clones reflect an unresolved V gene, and the others are unexplained. V, J and clone size are those of that table, while D and trimming were read from the DNA. The sample has roughly 26,000 clones on record, 75% to 85% of them singletons. Together, the top ten hold about 16% of the sample.

The sample belongs to a study of vaccination effects on CD4 cells after COVID-19 (dated 2022 in TCRdb). Some background on the complete study: Two doses of either the BNT162b2 or the mRNA-1273 mRNA SARS-CoV-2 vaccine were administered to participants. A total of 9 to 11 COVID-19 convalescent patients and a few SARS-CoV-2-naive healthy vaccine recipients were included in the full study. SARS-CoV-2 spike-specific CD4+ TCR repertoires were compared before and after mRNA vaccination in COVID-19 convalescent patients and in infection-naive vaccine recipients. In a couple of convalescent patients, pre-vaccine samples were collected 16 days and one week ahead of the first dose, 142 and 148 days after COVID-19 diagnosis. In the study, cultures from other donors were sequenced using the Oncomine TCR Beta short-read assay on an Illumina iSeq 100. What the study reported, not specific to this receptor: Limitations of the study were the small number of convalescent patients and the absence of early post-infection timepoints. At late post-vaccination timepoints, both infection-induced and vaccine-induced clones showed marked clonal contraction, consistent with waning T cell responses. In convalescent patients, the post-vaccine spike-reactive repertoire consisted mainly of new vaccine-induced clones, largely distinct from infection-induced clones.

Spanning cysteine to phenylalanine, the CDR3 consists of 14 amino acids. Solely the CDR3 DNA is kept, with 42 bases framed from the first base. V loses 5 bases of germline sequence and J loses 5 bases, and the interval between the two ends is 15 bases. CDR1 and CDR2, looked up from the germline V gene, are SGHTA and FQGNSA. The source of this sequence is a human donor who had a prior SARS-CoV-2 infection. The sample was CD4+ T cells from PBMCs cultured with HCoV-NL63 spike peptides, taken before COVID-19 vaccination. The cell subset or site tag for this specimen amounts to: HCoV-NL63 spike overlapping peptide pool stimulation. The chain is encoded by TRBV7-2 joined to TRBJ2-5, and possibly TRBD2, on 6 matching bases. The CDR3 protein sequence reads: CASSPRLVFETQYF. The nucleotide sequence reads as follows: TGTGCCAGCAGCCCCCGACTAGTATTTGAGACCCAGTACTTC.